The 16 T cell receptor beta chains listed next were all sequenced from one sample in a study of T-cell memory formation after mild COVID-19. In TCRdb, the 5' RACE reads were re-called with MiXCR into one record per CDR3 protein. In the table there are 550,000 to 600,000 distinct CDR3 sequences, about 20% of which are singletons. The sample taken for sequencing was PBMCs or a T cell subset sorted from them (not recorded which). The receptors come from an adult woman who had mild COVID-19 (a few samples of this study predate the infection). Cell type and time point are not known.

The rearrangement uses TRBV18 and TRBJ2-1; TRBD2 agrees at 12 bases. V gave up 3 bases and J gave up 7 bases; unmatched junction bases: 13. This CDR3 has 18 amino acids. Germline-derived CDR1 and CDR2 are KGHSH and LQKENI. The CDR3 sequence: CASSPRLLLAGGVNEQFF. The CDR3 DNA follows: TGTGCCAGCTCACCCCGACTTTTACTAGCGGGGGGTGTGAATGAGCAGTTCTTC.

In its sample, this clonotype was seen a few times. The chain recombines TRBV20-1 with TRBJ2-3, with D tentatively TRBD2 (6 bases). V was trimmed by 3 bases and J by 0 bases, leaving 16 bases between them. The CDR3 extends over 16 amino acids. Germline CDR1 DFQATT, CDR2 SNEGSKA (reference sequence). This chain's CDR3 is CSASRSSGTSTDTQYF. The CDR3 region has the DNA TGCAGTGCTAGCCGTAGTAGCGGAACTAGCACAGATACGCAGTATTTT.

The chain combines TRBV5-6 with TRBJ1-1; D remains ambiguous. This CDR3 has 15 amino acids. Per germline, CDR1 SGHDT and CDR2 YYEEEE. Trimming took off 1 base at V and 2 bases at J, with 12 bases between the two ends. CDR3 coding DNA: TGTGCCAGCAGCTTGTTAAGGGTTCGCAACACTGAAGCTTTCTTT. Its translation is CASSLLRVRNTEAFF.

This clonotype came up a few times. The V call is TRBV9, the J call TRBJ1-1; D unresolved. CDR3 length equals 16 residues. Germline CDR1 and CDR2: SGDLS and YYNGEE. Trimming cost V 0 bases and J 2 bases, with 14 bases left between them. Here the CDR3 reads CASSVAIGYGNTEAFF. DNA for the CDR3: TGTGCCAGCAGCGTAGCTATCGGTTACGGAAACACTGAAGCTTTCTTT.

J is TRBJ2-3 and V is TRBV7-6; no definite D call. V was cut by 6 bases and J by 5 bases, with 9 bases left in between. Germline loops: CDR1 SGHVS, CDR2 FNYEAQ. The CDR3 sequence is 12 residues long. The CDR3 DNA sequence: TGTGCCAGCAGGCAGTATGGAGATACGCAGTATTTT. This encodes CASRQYGDTQYF.

This clonotype has only a few counts. This chain uses TRBV5-1 with TRBJ2-1, with D possibly matching TRBD1 (5 bases). Trimming stripped 1 base from V and 6 bases from J, with 14 bases between. Germline V lookup: CDR1 SGHRS, CDR2 YFSETQ. The length of the CDR3 is 15 residues. CDR3 in DNA: TGCGCCAGCAGCTTGATAGGGGCCGTGGGCAATGAGCAGTTCTTC. It yields the protein CASSLIGAVGNEQFF.

This chain uses TRBV24-1 with TRBJ2-5; weak D call: TRBD1 (7 bases). Trimming removed 4 bases from V and 5 bases from J, with 16 bases in between. Germline-derived CDR1 and CDR2 are KGHDR and SFDVKD. CDR3 length: 15 residues. The CDR3 DNA is TGTGCCACCAGTGACAACAGGGGCGGGATTGAGACCCAGTACTTC. Translating it yields CATSDNRGGIETQYF.

This rearrangement joins TRBV7-9 to TRBJ1-1; 9 bases match TRBD1. The germline V gene encodes CDR1 SEHNR and CDR2 FQNEAQ (reference sequence). V shed 5 bases, J shed 0 bases, and the junction held 10 bases outside the gene matches. This CDR3 region has 17 residues. CDR3 nucleotides: TGTGCCAGCAGCCCCCGCGGAGGGGACAGGGTGAACACTGAAGCTTTCTTT. Protein sequence: CASSPRGGDRVNTEAFF.

This clonotype was seen many times. The chain combines TRBV9 with TRBJ2-1; D might be TRBD2 (7 bases). With 2 bases removed from V and 6 bases from J, the gap between germline ends came to 15 bases. This CDR3 spans 15 amino acids. Germline CDR1 SGDLS, CDR2 YYNGEE. The CDR3 loop reads CASSVAGGPGNEQFF. The CDR3 DNA is TGTGCCAGCAGCGTGGCCGGGGGGCCAGGCAATGAGCAGTTCTTC.

V is TRBV4-2 and J is TRBJ2-5, with TRBD1 identical over 12 bases. The V segment lost 1 base and the J segment 5 bases; nucleotides outside the gene matches: 14. Germline values: CDR1 LGHNA, CDR2 YNFKEQ. The CDR3 covers 19 residues. CDR3 sequence reads: CASSQGSRDLGTGGETQYF. CDR3 bases: TGTGCCAGCAGCCAAGGGAGCAGAGACCTCGGGACAGGGGGCGAGACCCAGTACTTC.

This clonotype occurred a few times. V usage is TRBV12-3 or TRBV12-4 and J usage is TRBJ2-7, with TRBD1 identical over 10 bases. The ends lost 8 bases at V and 0 bases at J; junction bases unmatched: 7. The CDR3 spans 15 residues. The CDR3 DNA is TGTGCCAGCTATACCGACAGGGGGCCCTCCTACGAGCAGTACTTC. Translating it yields CASYTDRGPSYEQYF.

This clonotype was observed many times. This chain connects TRBV18 to TRBJ2-7, with no clear D. Trimming took 2 bases from V and 6 from J, leaving 11 bases between them. Germline CDR1 is KGHSH and CDR2 is LQKENI. The CDR3 has 13 amino acids. This CDR3 reads CASSPGDLGEQYF. In nucleotides, the CDR3 is TGTGCCAGCTCACCAGGGGATTTGGGCGAGCAGTACTTC. The entire variable domain, with the rest obtained from reference TRBV18 and TRBJ2-7, is as follows: NAGVMQNPRHLVRRRGQEARLRCSPMKGHSHVYWYRQLPEEGLKFMVYLQKENIIDESGMPKERFSAEFPKEGPSILRIQQVVRGDSAAYFCASSPGDLGEQYFGPGTRLTVT.

The chain recombines TRBV6-1 with TRBJ1-2; D is uncertain. In germline, CDR1 is MNHNS, CDR2 SASEGT. This CDR3 spans 13 amino acids. Trimming stripped 2 bases from V and 6 bases from J, with 10 bases between. CDR3 in amino acids: CASSEQEIDGYTF. The CDR3 DNA reads as TGTGCCAGCAGTGAACAAGAAATTGATGGCTACACCTTC.

This clonotype came up a few times. The J gene is TRBJ2-7, the V gene TRBV30; no clear D gene. Deletions cut 7 bases from V and 1 base from J, with 11 bases between. The CDR3 is 12 residues long. Germline V gene data show CDR1 as GTSNPN and CDR2 as SVGIG (reference sequence). This CDR3 reads CAYSKGSYEQYF. DNA of the CDR3: TGTGCCTACTCTAAAGGGTCCTACGAGCAGTACTTC.

This clonotype has more than one count but fewer than ten. The rearrangement joins TRBV20-1 to TRBJ2-2, with 8 positions matching TRBD2. The V gene's germline CDR1 is DFQATT and CDR2 SNEGSKA (reference sequence). Trimming took 1 base from V and 6 from J; bases not matched to a gene: 7. The CDR3 contains 15 residues. The CDR3: CSARGAGGSAGELFF. CDR3 DNA: TGCAGTGCTAGAGGGGCGGGAGGATCGGCCGGGGAGCTGTTTTTT.

This clonotype was counted at least ten times. V gene TRBV7-9 combines with J gene TRBJ2-5; TRBD2 might be the D (6 bases). V dropped 4 bases and J dropped 1 base, with 19 bases sitting between them. Germline V CDR1 and CDR2: SEHNR, FQNEAQ (reference sequence). The CDR3 is 17 residues long. CDR3 loop: CASSSPRWGSGQETQYF. The CDR3 nucleotides are TGTGCCAGCAGCTCCCCGCGCTGGGGTAGCGGCCAAGAGACCCAGTACTTC.